Each of the 8 T cell receptor beta chains below was sequenced from the same sample in a study of blood T cells in healthy people across ages. Combining a sample-barcoded 5' primer with a J-beta primer mix, a second PCR ran for roughly 6 to 12 cycles. TCRdb used MiXCR to reprocess the 5' RACE reads, holding one entry per CDR3 protein. The data show around 710,000 distinct CDR3 sequences, with about 40% seen just once and 20% to 25% held by the top ten. Sequenced material: blood. These receptors came from a woman aged 55-70 years in good health.

The DNA for the CDR3 is TGTGCCAGCAGCATGAATACGCAGTATTTT. This encodes CASSMNTQYF. The chain combines TRBV2 with TRBJ2-3; D is uncertain. The CDR3 runs 10 residues. Trimming removed 6 bases at V and 7 bases at J, with 5 bases between. Germline-derived CDR1 and CDR2 are SNHLY and FYNNEI.

The chain uses TRBV13 and TRBJ2-5; 10 nucleotides line up with TRBD2. The J call could be wrong; TRBJ2-7 is a better fit for the DNA end. Germline CDR1 and CDR2: PRHDT and FYEKMQ (reference sequence). CDR3 length: 15 amino acids. CDR3 amino acids: CASSSSLAGYSEQYF. The CDR3 DNA reads TGTGCCAGCAGCTCGTCACTAGCGGGGTACAGCGAGCAGTACTTC.

The chain combines TRBV20-1 with TRBJ2-1; the D gene is possibly TRBD2 (6 bases). Looked up from germline, CDR1 is DFQATT and CDR2 is SNEGSKA (reference sequence). CDR3 length: 13 amino acids. Between the trimmed V and J ends, which lost 6 bases and 7 bases, there was a span of 16 bases. The CDR3 DNA is TGCAGTGCCGCCGGGAGCCTGTGGAATGAGCAGTTCTTC. Translated: CSAAGSLWNEQFF.

Ten or more counts support this clonotype. The J gene is TRBJ2-1, the V gene TRBV28, with D unclear. Per germline, CDR1 MDHEN and CDR2 SYDVKM. V lost 4 bases and J 8 bases, leaving 12 bases between the germline ends. The CDR3 contains 13 residues. The CDR3 nucleotides read TGTGCCAGCAGTTCCCCCCAAACCTATGAGCAGTTCTTC. This codes for CASSSPQTYEQFF.

This clonotype was counted ten times or more. The chain joins TRBV6-1 to TRBJ2-5; perhaps TRBD1 as D (6 bases). V was cut by 4 bases and J by 5 bases, with 11 bases left in between. This CDR3 contains 13 residues. Looked up from germline, CDR1 is MNHNS and CDR2 is SASEGT. As DNA, the CDR3 is TGTGCCAGCAGTGTCCCAGGGGCGGAGACCCAGTACTTC. Its translation: CASSVPGAETQYF.

In this sample, this clonotype turned up once. This sequence joins TRBV7-9 and TRBJ1-1, with D perhaps matching TRBD1 (5 bases). This CDR3 is built from 13 residues. Looked up from germline, CDR1 is SEHNR and CDR2 is FQNEAQ (reference sequence). The ends were cut back, 8 bases at V and 1 base at J, with 11 bases in the middle. DNA of the CDR3: TGTGCCAGCCACGGGGGACCGAACACTGAAGCTTTCTTT. Amino acid sequence: CASHGGPNTEAFF.

DNA of the CDR3: TGTGCCAGTAGTACAAGACAGGGTTCAGGTGAGCAGTTCTTC. Translation: CASSTRQGSGEQFF. The V call is TRBV19, the J call TRBJ2-1, with 7 positions matching TRBD1. The junction had 9 bases not matched to a gene; V was cut back by 4 bases and J by 9 bases. The CDR3 contains 14 residues. The V gene's germline CDR1 is LNHDA and CDR2 SQIVND (reference sequence).

The chain carries TRBV24-1 and TRBJ2-1, with a possible D match to TRBD1 (7 bases). The CDR3 totals 14 residues. From germline, CDR1 is KGHDR and CDR2 SFDVKD. The V and J ends lost 2 bases and 5 bases respectively, with 9 bases between them. In DNA, the CDR3 is TGTGCCACCAGTGATTCAGGGGGGCACAATGAGCAGTTCTTC. This sequence encodes CATSDSGGHNEQFF.